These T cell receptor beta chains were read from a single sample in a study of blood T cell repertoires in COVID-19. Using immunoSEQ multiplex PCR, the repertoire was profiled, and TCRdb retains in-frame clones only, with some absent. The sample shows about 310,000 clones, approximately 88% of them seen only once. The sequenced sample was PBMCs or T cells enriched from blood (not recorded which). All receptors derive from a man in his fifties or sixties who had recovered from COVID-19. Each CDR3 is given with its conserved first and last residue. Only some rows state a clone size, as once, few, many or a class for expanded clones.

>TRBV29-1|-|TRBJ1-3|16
CSVVDGAPYSGNTIYF
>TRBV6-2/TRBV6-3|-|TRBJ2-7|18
CASSYSTRGHVREYEQYF
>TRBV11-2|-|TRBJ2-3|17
CASRYQASRLGTDTQYF
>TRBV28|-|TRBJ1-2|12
CASSNSNYGYTF
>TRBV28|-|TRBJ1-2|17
CASSLPLGQGSNYGYTF
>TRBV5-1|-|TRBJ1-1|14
CASSPGHQNTEAFF
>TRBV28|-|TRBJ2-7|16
CASSFGKIQGVHEQYF
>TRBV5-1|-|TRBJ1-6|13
CASSLAVNSPLHF
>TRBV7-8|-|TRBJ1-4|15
CASSPPRRTNEKLFF
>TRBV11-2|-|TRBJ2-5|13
CASSLGLAETQYF
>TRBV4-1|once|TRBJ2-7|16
CASSQEDRVRTYEQYF
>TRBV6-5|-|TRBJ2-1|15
CASKLAGRRMNEQFF
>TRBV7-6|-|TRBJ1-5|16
CASSSTGGQSNQPQHF
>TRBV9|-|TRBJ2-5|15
CASSPPGGFQETQYF